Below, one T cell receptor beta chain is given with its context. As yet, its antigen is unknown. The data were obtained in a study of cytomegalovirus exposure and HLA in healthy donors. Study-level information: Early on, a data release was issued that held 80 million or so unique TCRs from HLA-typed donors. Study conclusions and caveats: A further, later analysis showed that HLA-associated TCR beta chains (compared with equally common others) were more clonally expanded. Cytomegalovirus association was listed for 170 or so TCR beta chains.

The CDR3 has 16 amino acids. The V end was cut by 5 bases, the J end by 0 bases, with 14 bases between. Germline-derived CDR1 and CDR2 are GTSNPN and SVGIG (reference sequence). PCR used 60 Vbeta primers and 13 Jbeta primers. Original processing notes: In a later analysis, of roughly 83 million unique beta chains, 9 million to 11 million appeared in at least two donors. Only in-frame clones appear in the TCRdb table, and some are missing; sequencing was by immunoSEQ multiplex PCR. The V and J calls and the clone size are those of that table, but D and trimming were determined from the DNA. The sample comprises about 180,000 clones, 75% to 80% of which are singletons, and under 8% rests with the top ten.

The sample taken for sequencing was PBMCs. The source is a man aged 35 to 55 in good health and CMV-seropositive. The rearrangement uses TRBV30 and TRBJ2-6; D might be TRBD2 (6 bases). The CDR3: CAWHRRGISGANVLTF. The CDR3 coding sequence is TGTGCCTGGCATAGACGGGGGATCTCTGGGGCCAACGTCCTGACTTTC.